The 13 T cell receptor beta chains given below trace back to one sample, sequenced in a study of CD4 and CD8 cells across lung adenocarcinoma regions. Each CDR3 protein is one row after TCRdb ran MiXCR on the PCR reads. Altogether about 20,000 distinct CDR3 sequences are present, roughly half being singletons, with the ten largest covering 20% to 25%. Material for sequencing was CD8+ T cells from the center of a lung tumor. The receptors here all came from a female donor with lung adenocarcinoma. The CD4 and CD8 labels of this study may be unreliable.

The chain uses TRBV27 and TRBJ2-4, with D perhaps TRBD1 or TRBD2 (5 bases each). The V gene's germline CDR1 is MNHEY and CDR2 SMNVEV (reference sequence). This CDR3 spans 15 amino acids. The V and J ends lost 8 bases and 13 bases respectively, with 27 bases between them. CDR3 DNA: TGTGCCAGCCGTACGGGGCTGGGAGCCAAAAACACGCAGTACTTC. Protein sequence: CASRTGLGAKNTQYF.

In regard to this clonotype: One junction end does not reproduce the germline sequence, and a read error may be involved. The rearrangement joins TRBV6-1 to TRBJ2-5; the D gene is possibly TRBD1 (6 bases). Germline assignment: CDR1 MNHNS and CDR2 SASEGT. The CDR3 loop spans 15 amino acids. CDR3 amino acids: CARRLGAGDPETQYF. CDR3 DNA sequence: TGTGCCAGGAGGCTGGGGGCGGGTGACCCAGAGACCCAGTATTTC.

The chain joins TRBV6-1 to TRBJ2-5; no clear D. The CDR3 has 14 residues. Germline loops: CDR1 MNHNS, CDR2 SASEGT. The germline V and J ends were trimmed by 5 bases and 7 bases, with 17 bases remaining between them. The CDR3 nucleotides read TGTGCCAGCAGTCAGAACGGACCCCTGGGGACCCAGTACTTC. It specifies CASSQNGPLGTQYF.

Note on this clonotype: A read error may produce the germline difference seen at one junction end. V and J are TRBV4-1 and TRBJ1-5; maybe TRBD1 (6 bases). Germline CDR1 and CDR2: MGHRA and YSYEKL. This CDR3 contains 15 residues. The CDR3 DNA is TGCGCCAGCAGCCAAGAACAAACAGGGACCAGGCCCCACCATTTT. It translates to CASSQEQTGTRPHHF.

Details on this clonotype: An end of the junction does not agree with germline; a read error may underlie this. The CDR3 DNA reads TGTGCCGGCAGCGGTGGACCCGCTCCTGAGACGCAGTATTTT. This gives the protein CAGSGGPAPETQYF. V gene TRBV7-3 combines with J gene TRBJ2-3, with TRBD2 as a possible D gene (5 bases). The V gene's germline CDR1 is SGHTA and CDR2 FQGTGA. The CDR3 loop spans 14 amino acids.

About this clonotype itself: One end of the junction is discordant with germline, which a read error may explain. The chain employs TRBV27 and TRBJ2-5; a weak D match, TRBD1 (6 bases). The CDR3 spans 17 residues. Germline lookup yields CDR1 MNHEY and CDR2 SMNVEV (reference sequence). The CDR3 coding sequence is TGTGCCAGCAGTTCGGGGCTTGGGGGCCCCTACCAAGAGACCCAGTACTTT. Amino acids: CASSSGLGGPYQETQYF.

This clonotype was picked up many times. V is TRBV12-3 or TRBV12-4 and J is TRBJ2-2, with 14 bases that match TRBD2. The CDR3 is made up of 15 amino acids. V lost 6 bases, J lost 6 bases, and 3 bases stayed unmatched. CDR3 in DNA: TGTGCCAGCAGCCCGACTAGCGGGAGGGCCGGGGAGCTGTTTTTT. Its protein product is CASSPTSGRAGELFF.

The genes are TRBV5-4 and TRBJ2-1; 13 positions agree with TRBD2. This CDR3 spans 16 amino acids. CDR1 SGHNT and CDR2 YYREEE come from the germline V gene (reference sequence). After removal of 0 bases from V and 10 bases from J, the junction contained 7 bases not matched to a gene. In DNA form, the CDR3 reads TGTGCCAGCAGCTTGGCGACTAGCGGGAGGCGGGGGGAGCAGTTCTTC. Protein: CASSLATSGRRGEQFF.

This clonotype has ten or more counts. This chain joins TRBV6-1 and TRBJ2-5, with TRBD1 as a possible D gene (8 bases). CDR1 is MNHNS and CDR2 is SASEGT in the germline V gene. The CDR3 has 18 amino acids. Trimming removed 8 bases at V and 5 bases at J, with 30 bases between. The CDR3 coding sequence is TGTGCCAGCGGGGGGGGGCAGGGGGCACGTCTGTGGGGCGAGACCCAGTACTTC. This encodes CASGGGQGARLWGETQYF.

This clonotype was seen repeatedly, ten times or more. This rearrangement joins TRBV6-1 to TRBJ2-3; D perhaps matches TRBD2 (5 bases). Trimming stripped 2 bases from V and 6 bases from J, with 9 bases between. Germline lookup yields CDR1 MNHNS and CDR2 SASEGT. This CDR3 has 13 amino acids. DNA for the CDR3: TGTGCCAGCAGTGAACAGAGGGCGGATACGCAGTATTTT. This encodes CASSEQRADTQYF.

The V and J genes are TRBV6-1 and TRBJ2-1; D possibly uses TRBD1 or TRBD2 (5 bases each). The tail of the sequence fits TRBJ2-7 better, so the J call may be wrong. The CDR3 consists of 14 residues. Germline lookup yields CDR1 MNHNS and CDR2 SASEGT. The CDR3 DNA reads as TGTGCCAGCAGTGCCGGGACCGCTTCCTACGAGCAGTACTTC. This gives the protein CASSAGTASYEQYF.

The chain has TRBV6-2 or TRBV6-3 and TRBJ2-3; 11 nucleotides match TRBD2. This CDR3 is 16 amino acids long. Germline loops: CDR1 MNHEY, CDR2 SVGEGT. V dropped 5 bases and J dropped 2; count of bases not matched to a gene: 6. The CDR3 protein is CASSPGLADITDTQYF. The CDR3, as DNA: TGTGCCAGCAGTCCGGGACTAGCGGATATCACAGATACGCAGTATTTT.

A word on this clonotype: A junction boundary mismatches the germline segment, possibly from a read error. V usage is TRBV11-3 and J usage is TRBJ2-4; either TRBD1 or TRBD2 may fit D (5 bases each). This CDR3 is 13 amino acids long. Per the germline V gene, CDR1 is SGHNT and CDR2 is YENEEA. The CDR3 is CATGLGAKDIQYF. DNA of the CDR3: TGTGCCACGGGGCTGGGAGCCAAAGACATTCAGTACTTT.